These T cell receptor beta chains were read from a single sample in a study of CD4+ T cells in melanoma. Clones were read by immunoSEQ multiplex PCR, and TCRdb kept only the in-frame ones, dropping some. The table records some 15,000 clones, approximately 63% of them present only once. The material sequenced was cells from a culture (not recorded whether cultured in vitro). Receptors originate from a human donor with melanoma. Each CDR3 is given with its conserved first and last residue. Each record gives: V gene, D gene, J gene, clone size, CDR3 length, CDR3 DNA, CDR3 protein. D genes are given only for firm matches. Size is stated for part of the rows, as once, few or many counts, or as a class when the clone is expanded.

v_gene: TRBV5-1; d_gene: TRBD1; j_gene: TRBJ2-5; abundance: NA; len: 15; CDR3nt: TGCGCCAGCAGCTTGGGAGGAACAGGGGGAGAGACCCAGTACTTC; CDR3aa: CASSLGGTGGETQYF
v_gene: TRBV7-9; d_gene: NA; j_gene: TRBJ2-1; abundance: NA; len: 13; CDR3nt: TGTGCCAGCAGCTTAGTAGGTCAACAGGGCAAGTTCTTC; CDR3aa: CASSLVGQQGKFF
v_gene: TRBV29-1; d_gene: NA; j_gene: TRBJ1-2; abundance: NA; len: 14; CDR3nt: TGCAGCGTGAGAACAGGAATTACTAACTATGGCTACACCTTC; CDR3aa: CSVRTGITNYGYTF
v_gene: TRBV4-2; d_gene: NA; j_gene: TRBJ2-4; abundance: NA; len: 15; CDR3nt: TGTGCCAGCAGCCCGTCGGGCCTAGCCAAAAACATTCAGTACTTC; CDR3aa: CASSPSGLAKNIQYF
v_gene: TRBV4-3; d_gene: NA; j_gene: TRBJ1-3; abundance: NA; len: 14; CDR3nt: TGCGCCAGCAGCCGTTGGTCGACTGGAAACACCATATATTTT; CDR3aa: CASSRWSTGNTIYF
v_gene: TRBV5-1; d_gene: NA; j_gene: TRBJ1-5; abundance: few; len: 13; CDR3nt: TGCGCCAGCAGCTTGGTGTCAGGGCAGCCCCAGCATTTT; CDR3aa: CASSLVSGQPQHF
v_gene: TRBV7-8; d_gene: NA; j_gene: TRBJ1-5; abundance: NA; len: 17; CDR3nt: TGTGCCAGCAGCTCTAAAGGGGGGGCGAGGGGCAATCAGCCCCAGCATTTT; CDR3aa: CASSSKGGARGNQPQHF
v_gene: TRBV5-1; d_gene: TRBD1; j_gene: TRBJ1-2; abundance: NA; len: 14; CDR3nt: TGCGCCAGCAGCTTACAGGGGAGGAACTATGGCTACACCTTC; CDR3aa: CASSLQGRNYGYTF
v_gene: TRBV19; d_gene: NA; j_gene: TRBJ1-2; abundance: NA; len: 16; CDR3nt: TGTGCCAGTAGTATTGGACAGCCCGGGGTGGGATATGGCTACACCTTC; CDR3aa: CASSIGQPGVGYGYTF
v_gene: TRBV4-2; d_gene: TRBD1; j_gene: TRBJ2-7; abundance: NA; len: 18; CDR3nt: TGTGCCAGCAGCCAAGATCAGGGATGGGACAGGGGGGATCGAGAGCAGTACTTC; CDR3aa: CASSQDQGWDRGDREQYF
v_gene: TRBV7-9; d_gene: NA; j_gene: TRBJ1-2; abundance: NA; len: 13; CDR3nt: TGTGCCAGCAGCATCCAGGGGTACTATGGCTACACCTTC; CDR3aa: CASSIQGYYGYTF
v_gene: TRBV5-1; d_gene: NA; j_gene: TRBJ2-5; abundance: NA; len: 11; CDR3nt: TGCGCCGGCAGCTTGGGCGAGACCCAGTACTTC; CDR3aa: CAGSLGETQYF
v_gene: TRBV5-1; d_gene: NA; j_gene: TRBJ1-6; abundance: NA; len: 13; CDR3nt: TGCGCCAGCAAAGTTGGGGACAATTCACCCCTCCACTTT; CDR3aa: CASKVGDNSPLHF
v_gene: TRBV6-1; d_gene: NA; j_gene: TRBJ1-1; abundance: NA; len: 13; CDR3nt: TGTGCCAGCAGTCCCTTTTGGGGAACTGAAGCTTTCTTT; CDR3aa: CASSPFWGTEAFF
v_gene: TRBV29-1; d_gene: NA; j_gene: TRBJ1-1; abundance: NA; len: 12; CDR3nt: TGCAGCGTCGTACAGGGCCACACTGAAGCTTTCTTT; CDR3aa: CSVVQGHTEAFF
v_gene: TRBV19; d_gene: NA; j_gene: TRBJ1-3; abundance: few; len: 16; CDR3nt: TGTGCCAGTAGTCCCTCCGTGGGACCCTCTGGAAACACCATATATTTT; CDR3aa: CASSPSVGPSGNTIYF
v_gene: TRBV6-5; d_gene: NA; j_gene: TRBJ1-1; abundance: once; len: 15; CDR3nt: TGTGCCACCTATCAGAATAGAAACGTGAACACTGAAGCTTTCTTT; CDR3aa: CATYQNRNVNTEAFF
v_gene: TRBV11-2; d_gene: TRBD1; j_gene: TRBJ1-6; abundance: few; len: 15; CDR3nt: TGTGCCAGCAGGGGAGGGACAGGGAGGTATTCACCCCTCCACTTT; CDR3aa: CASRGGTGRYSPLHF
v_gene: TRBV6-1; d_gene: NA; j_gene: TRBJ1-4; abundance: once; len: 15; CDR3nt: TGTGCCAGCAGTGTCCAGGTCACAACTAATGAAAAACTGTTTTTT; CDR3aa: CASSVQVTTNEKLFF
v_gene: TRBV5-4; d_gene: NA; j_gene: TRBJ1-6; abundance: NA; len: 14; CDR3nt: TGTGCCAGCAGCCTACCCGGTAGGAATTCACCCCTCCACTTT; CDR3aa: CASSLPGRNSPLHF
v_gene: TRBV4-1; d_gene: NA; j_gene: TRBJ1-1; abundance: few; len: 16; CDR3nt: TGCGCCAGCAGCCAAGTTCTTCGGCAGGGTAACACTGAAGCTTTCTTT; CDR3aa: CASSQVLRQGNTEAFF
v_gene: TRBV7-2; d_gene: TRBD2; j_gene: TRBJ2-7; abundance: NA; len: 16; CDR3nt: TGTGCCAGCAGCTTAATGTCAACGGGGGGGACCTACGAGCAGTACTTC; CDR3aa: CASSLMSTGGTYEQYF
v_gene: TRBV9; d_gene: NA; j_gene: TRBJ2-3; abundance: NA; len: 15; CDR3nt: TGTGCCAGCAGCGTCGCGGCAGGTTACACAGATACGCAGTATTTT; CDR3aa: CASSVAAGYTDTQYF
v_gene: TRBV29-1; d_gene: TRBD1; j_gene: TRBJ1-6; abundance: NA; len: 13; CDR3nt: TGCAGCGTTGAGGAGACAGGGGATTCACCCCTCCACTTT; CDR3aa: CSVEETGDSPLHF
v_gene: TRBV5-1; d_gene: NA; j_gene: TRBJ2-2; abundance: NA; len: 13; CDR3nt: TGCGCCAGCAGCTACGAGGTCACCGGGGAGCTGTTTTTT; CDR3aa: CASSYEVTGELFF
v_gene: TRBV6-6; d_gene: TRBD2; j_gene: TRBJ2-3; abundance: NA; len: 15; CDR3nt: TGTGCCAGCAGTGGGACTAGCGGTATCACAGATACGCAGTATTTT; CDR3aa: CASSGTSGITDTQYF
v_gene: TRBV25-1; d_gene: TRBD2; j_gene: TRBJ2-5; abundance: NA; len: 16; CDR3nt: TGTGCCAGCAGTGAATCGCTAGCGGGGGGCCAAGAGACCCAGTACTTC; CDR3aa: CASSESLAGGQETQYF
v_gene: TRBV6-5; d_gene: NA; j_gene: TRBJ2-7; abundance: NA; len: 14; CDR3nt: TGTGCCAGCAGCCCGTCGCTATGGGGATACGAGCAGTACTTC; CDR3aa: CASSPSLWGYEQYF
v_gene: TRBV2; d_gene: TRBD1; j_gene: TRBJ2-7; abundance: NA; len: 13; CDR3nt: TGTGCCGGCACAGGGGGCTTAGGCTACGAGCAGTACTTC; CDR3aa: CAGTGGLGYEQYF
v_gene: TRBV13; d_gene: NA; j_gene: TRBJ1-1; abundance: NA; len: 16; CDR3nt: TGTGCCAGCAGCCCTCGCAGTCGTCGGGAGAACACTGAAGCTTTCTTT; CDR3aa: CASSPRSRRENTEAFF
v_gene: TRBV7-9; d_gene: NA; j_gene: TRBJ2-5; abundance: NA; len: 14; CDR3nt: TGTGCCAGCAGCCCCGACACCTCTAAAGAGACCCAGTACTTC; CDR3aa: CASSPDTSKETQYF
v_gene: TRBV2; d_gene: NA; j_gene: TRBJ2-5; abundance: few; len: 14; CDR3nt: TGTGCCAGCAGTGAAGGGTTAAACCAAGAGACCCAGTACTTC; CDR3aa: CASSEGLNQETQYF
v_gene: TRBV2; d_gene: TRBD2; j_gene: TRBJ2-2; abundance: NA; len: 15; CDR3nt: TGTGCCAGCAGTGATAAACTAGCGGGGACCGGGGAGCTGTTTTTT; CDR3aa: CASSDKLAGTGELFF
v_gene: TRBV5-1; d_gene: NA; j_gene: TRBJ1-2; abundance: NA; len: 12; CDR3nt: TGCGCCAGCAGCTCGGGCGTGGGGGGCTACACCTTC; CDR3aa: CASSSGVGGYTF
v_gene: TRBV5-1; d_gene: NA; j_gene: TRBJ2-2; abundance: NA; len: 14; CDR3nt: TGCGCCAGCAAGGCAATAGCGAACACCGGGGAGCTGTTTTTT; CDR3aa: CASKAIANTGELFF
v_gene: TRBV4-1; d_gene: NA; j_gene: TRBJ1-5; abundance: few; len: 14; CDR3nt: TGCGCCAGCAGCAAAGGGGGGAACTATCAGCCCCAGCATTTT; CDR3aa: CASSKGGNYQPQHF
v_gene: TRBV5-1; d_gene: NA; j_gene: TRBJ2-5; abundance: NA; len: 13; CDR3nt: TGCGCCAGCATGGGCGATCTTCAAGAGACCCAGTACTTC; CDR3aa: CASMGDLQETQYF
v_gene: TRBV2; d_gene: NA; j_gene: TRBJ2-2; abundance: NA; len: 13; CDR3nt: TGTGCCAGCAGCCCCGTGTGGGCCGGGGAGCTGTTTTTT; CDR3aa: CASSPVWAGELFF
v_gene: TRBV9; d_gene: TRBD2; j_gene: TRBJ2-3; abundance: NA; len: 13; CDR3nt: TGTGCCAGCAGCGGGGGGGGGTCAGATACGCAGTATTTT; CDR3aa: CASSGGGSDTQYF
v_gene: TRBV6-1; d_gene: TRBD2; j_gene: TRBJ2-3; abundance: NA; len: 15; CDR3nt: TGTGCCAGCAATGCTGGACTAGCGGGGTTCGATACGCAGTATTTT; CDR3aa: CASNAGLAGFDTQYF
v_gene: TRBV5-4; d_gene: TRBD1; j_gene: TRBJ2-1; abundance: NA; len: 15; CDR3nt: TGTGCCAGCAGCCTCTGGGACAGGGACGACAATGAGCAGTTCTTC; CDR3aa: CASSLWDRDDNEQFF
v_gene: TRBV27; d_gene: NA; j_gene: TRBJ1-4; abundance: NA; len: 17; CDR3nt: TGTGCCAGCAGTTTATTAGGGGTTGGGGGAGTAGGTGAAAAACTGTTTTTT; CDR3aa: CASSLLGVGGVGEKLFF
v_gene: TRBV30; d_gene: NA; j_gene: TRBJ2-7; abundance: NA; len: 12; CDR3nt: TGTGCCTGGAGCGGGAATCGGTATGAGCAGTACTTC; CDR3aa: CAWSGNRYEQYF
v_gene: TRBV5-8; d_gene: TRBD1; j_gene: TRBJ1-5; abundance: NA; len: 13; CDR3nt: TGTGCCAGCAGCCAGGACAGGGACCAGCCCCAGCATTTT; CDR3aa: CASSQDRDQPQHF
v_gene: TRBV18; d_gene: NA; j_gene: TRBJ2-5; abundance: once; len: 15; CDR3nt: TGTGCCAGCTCACCATTCGGGGGCCTCCAAGAGACCCAGTACTTC; CDR3aa: CASSPFGGLQETQYF
v_gene: TRBV6-1; d_gene: NA; j_gene: TRBJ2-1; abundance: NA; len: 13; CDR3nt: TGTGCCAGCAGTGAACGGGAACGGGAGGAGCAGTTCTTC; CDR3aa: CASSEREREEQFF
v_gene: TRBV4-1; d_gene: NA; j_gene: TRBJ1-3; abundance: NA; len: 12; CDR3nt: TGCGCCAGCAGCCGGGGGGGAAACACCATATATTTT; CDR3aa: CASSRGGNTIYF
v_gene: TRBV18; d_gene: NA; j_gene: TRBJ1-5; abundance: NA; len: 14; CDR3nt: TGTGCCAGCTCTCAGCAATACGGCAATCAGCCCCAGCATTTT; CDR3aa: CASSQQYGNQPQHF
v_gene: TRBV6-6; d_gene: NA; j_gene: TRBJ2-5; abundance: NA; len: 12; CDR3nt: TGTGCCAGCAGTCGCCCATCGGGGACCCAGTACTTC; CDR3aa: CASSRPSGTQYF
v_gene: TRBV6-5; d_gene: TRBD1; j_gene: TRBJ1-1; abundance: NA; len: 15; CDR3nt: TGTGCCAGCAGTTCGCTATCCCGGACAGGGGGCCGAGCTTTCTTT; CDR3aa: CASSSLSRTGGRAFF
v_gene: TRBV2; d_gene: NA; j_gene: TRBJ1-1; abundance: NA; len: 13; CDR3nt: TGTGCCAGCAGTCCACAGGGACTGACTGAAGCTTTCTTT; CDR3aa: CASSPQGLTEAFF